This T cell receptor beta chain was sequenced for a study of beta chain features in type 1 diabetes (dated by TCRdb to the late 2010s). Background on the whole study: No differences in mean age, gender distribution, total cell number or subset yield were found between patients and healthy donors. A total of roughly 100 million sorted cells were examined across all samples, and a strong correlation was observed between cell number per subset and RNA yield. The study compared TCRB repertoires of sorted circulating CD4+ T cell subsets between recently diagnosed type 1 diabetes patients and matched healthy donors. Regulatory and stem cell-like memory subsets were obtained from only 8 patients and roughly 8 healthy donors, while naive and central memory subsets were obtained from all 30 or so donors. The full study reports these points: Naive, central memory and regulatory TCRB repertoires appeared to be more alike among patients than among healthy donors. PCR might favor shorter templates, but patient and control samples were amplified and corrected together, so any skew would affect both groups equally. Sequencing cDNA rather than genomic DNA could over-represent highly expressing activated cells, although activation and CD3 levels did not differ between groups. At VDJ recombination sites, type 1 diabetes patients had fewer insertions and more deleted nucleotides, which implies abnormalities in thymic rearrangement. Type 1 diabetes patients showed a moderate but significant shortening of TCRB CDR3 length in all four CD4+ subsets. Because the HLA sub-analyses included only small numbers of individuals, any influence of HLA type on TCRB rearrangement was left unresolved.

For this chain, trimming is 8 bases at the V end and 3 bases at the J end, and the number of junction bases without a gene match is 5. Including cysteine and phenylalanine, the CDR3 has 14 amino acids. Only the CDR3 region is kept as DNA, spanning 42 bases read in frame from base 1. Via the germline V gene, CDR1 is MNHEY and CDR2 SVGAGI. The High Capacity cDNA Reverse Transcription Kit was used to reverse transcribe all of the isolated RNA, meaning that expressed TCRB transcripts were what got sequenced. Deep immunoSEQ sequencing was applied to naive, central memory and regulatory T cell samples, giving an average of roughly 3.5 million total reads per sample. Sorted cells were lysed in RLT buffer, and RNA was extracted using DNase-treated RNeasy Micro or Mini kits according to cell number. To prevent cross-contamination, every cell subset was processed on its own, while patient and healthy donor samples were processed together. Using the immunoSEQ multiplex PCR, TCRB sequences were amplified from cDNA into 87-bp fragments spanning the CDR3 region. Amplicons were sequenced on the Illumina HiSeq platform. Concerning the study's data processing: Synthetic template baselines were used to correct PCR bias computationally, reads within Hamming distance 2 were collapsed, and singletons that could not be merged were discarded. Reads were aligned to IMGT to assign V, D and J genes, CDR3 length, and insertions or deletions at six rearrangement sites. Within each subset, clonotype counts were normalized to the number of sorted cells before true diversity and Gini coefficients were calculated with the tcR R package. The overlap coefficient, calculated on TCRB nucleotide sequences, was used to measure repertoire sharing. Out-of-frame TCRB sequences from naive cells were analyzed as a proxy for the pre-selection repertoire. What TCRdb holds here is the immuneACCESS table cut down to in-frame rearrangements. Part of the clones is not present; checked against another copy, under half of the missing clones reflect an unresolved V gene, and the others are unexplained. V, J and clone size derive from that table, while D and trimming were established from the DNA sequence. The sample table shows under 400,000 clones, and roughly 12% are seen once. The ten largest make up about 0.017% of the sample.

From each donor, a single peripheral blood sample of about 116 mL on average was drawn into heparinised tubes. Using a panel that included CD45RO, CCR7, CD25, CD127, CD95 and CD27, naive, central memory, regulatory and stem cell-like memory CD4+ T cells were sorted on a BD FACSAria II. All sorted populations exceeded 98% purity. PBMCs were isolated immediately by Lymphoprep density gradient centrifugation and stained directly without culture. Samples were stained and sorted in pairs, with one healthy donor and one patient per experiment, so that batch effects were minimized. About this clone: It has no known antigen specificity. Base qualities are missing; no much larger clone stands one base away.

The TCR was taken from a man aged 18 to 35 in good health. The chain is encoded by TRBV6-5 joined to TRBJ2-3, and 10 bases in between align with TRBD2. Sequencing input: naive CD4+ T cells from blood. This specimen's cell subset or site label, per the study, means: true naive CD4+ T cells. DNA sequence: TGTGCCAGCTCTGTGACTAGCGGGACAGATACGCAGTATTTT. Its product reads: CASSVTSGTDTQYF.